This TCR beta chain was sequenced for a study of blood T cells in healthy people across ages. This clonotype was seen a handful of times. The CDR3 extends over 14 amino acids. With 5 bases clipped from V and 7 bases from J, the junction kept 7 bases outside the gene matches. A second PCR of roughly 7 to 11 cycles used a sample-barcoded 5' primer and a J-beta primer mix. One entry per CDR3 protein, called by TCRdb with MiXCR from the 5' RACE reads. The sample records fewer than 1,200,000 distinct CDR3 sequences, around 27% being singletons. These data also formed part of another study, on T cells of mothers and their children. That work adds: The authors identified no persistent microchimeric T cell clones.

Sequenced material: blood. The receptor comes from a girl aged 2 to 9 in good health. The V call is TRBV12-3 or TRBV12-4, the J call TRBJ2-1; 8 nucleotides agree with TRBD1. CDR3 DNA sequence: TGTGCCAGCAGTCCCCCGGACAGGGAGAATGAGCAGTTCTTC. Translated, it gives CASSPPDRENEQFF.